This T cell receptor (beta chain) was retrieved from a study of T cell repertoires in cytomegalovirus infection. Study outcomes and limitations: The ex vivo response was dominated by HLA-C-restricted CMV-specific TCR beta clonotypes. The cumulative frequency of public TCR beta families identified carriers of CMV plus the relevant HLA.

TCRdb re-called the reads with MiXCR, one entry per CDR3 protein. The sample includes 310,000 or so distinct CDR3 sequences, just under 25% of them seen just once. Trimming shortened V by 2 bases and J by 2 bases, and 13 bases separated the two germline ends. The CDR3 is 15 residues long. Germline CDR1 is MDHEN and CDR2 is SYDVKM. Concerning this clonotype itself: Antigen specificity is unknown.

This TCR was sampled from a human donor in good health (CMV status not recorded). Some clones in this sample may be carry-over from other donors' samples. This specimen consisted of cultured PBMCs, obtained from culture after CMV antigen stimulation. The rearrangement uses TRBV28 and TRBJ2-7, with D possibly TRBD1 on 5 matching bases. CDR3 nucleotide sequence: TGTGCCAGCAGTTTACCGCCCGGACATCCCTACGAGCAGTACTTC. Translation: CASSLPPGHPYEQYF.